The 20 T cell receptor beta chains below all came from one sample that was sequenced in a study of blood T cell repertoires in COVID-19. The protocol was immunoSEQ multiplex PCR, while the TCRdb copy is restricted to in-frame clones and leaves out a portion. The repertoire consists of 30,000 to 40,000 clones, with just under 75% occurring once and the leading ten covering roughly a tenth. The sample taken for sequencing was peripheral blood. The receptors were gathered from a man between 65 and 80 years old with COVID-19, enrolled during active disease.

The chain has TRBV5-1 and TRBJ2-1; possible D gene TRBD2, 5 bases. CDR1 is SGHRS and CDR2 is YFSETQ in the germline V gene. The CDR3 runs to 13 residues. V lost 5 bases and J 2 bases, leaving 8 bases between the germline ends. The CDR3 DNA is TGCGCCAGCAGGGGAGAGGCCTACAATGAGCAGTTCTTC. This sequence encodes CASRGEAYNEQFF.

The chain is built from TRBV4-1 and TRBJ2-5; D is uncertain. Germline CDR1 MGHRA, CDR2 YSYEKL. The CDR3 extends over 15 amino acids. Trimming stripped 0 bases from V and 4 bases from J, with 12 bases between. The CDR3 nucleotides read TGCGCCAGCAGCCAAGACTCCCCGGGTGTAGAGACCCAGTACTTC. Encoded protein: CASSQDSPGVETQYF.

The chain links TRBV12-3 or TRBV12-4 to TRBJ2-2; D might be TRBD2 (6 bases). The CDR3 length is 13 residues. V lost 6 bases and J lost 15, with 20 bases in between. The CDR3 here is CASSKGVAGWVFF. For the CDR3, the DNA is TGTGCCAGCAGCAAGGGTGTCGCGGGGTGGGTGTTTTTT.

The rearrangement links TRBV27 to TRBJ2-3; TRBD1 is a possible D gene (5 bases). Trimming took 1 base from V and 2 from J, leaving 13 bases between them. From germline, CDR1 is MNHEY and CDR2 SMNVEV (reference sequence). This CDR3 spans 16 amino acids. This chain's CDR3 is CASSLFGHKNTDTQYF. As DNA, the CDR3 is TGTGCCAGCAGTTTATTCGGACATAAAAACACAGATACGCAGTATTTT.

The J gene is TRBJ1-1, the V gene TRBV6-5; D is unresolved. CDR3 length equals 13 residues. V was shortened by 2 bases and J by 6 bases, with 10 bases between the two germline ends. CDR1 and CDR2 (germline): MNHEY, SVGAGI. CDR3 sequence reads: CASSYRGWAEAFF. The CDR3 region has the DNA TGTGCCAGCAGTTACCGGGGTTGGGCTGAAGCTTTCTTT.

The chain recombines TRBV5-1 with TRBJ2-2; 9 nucleotides align to TRBD2. The CDR3 covers 18 residues. Germline-derived CDR1 and CDR2 are SGHRS and YFSETQ. V lost 2 bases and J lost 5; bases outside the gene matches: 13. CDR3 loop: CASSFGTRGGARTGELFF. CDR3 coding DNA: TGCGCCAGCAGCTTCGGGACTCGCGGGGGGGCGCGAACCGGGGAGCTGTTTTTT.

This clone was seen more than once but under ten times. The J gene is TRBJ2-3, the V gene TRBV29-1, with a weak D call TRBD1 (5 bases). Germline V gene sequence: CDR1 SQVTM, CDR2 ANQGSEA. The V gene lost 2 bases and the J gene lost 2 bases, with 11 bases spanning the gap. The CDR3 spans 14 residues. The CDR3: CSVEWGGYTDTQYF. The DNA of the CDR3 is TGCAGCGTTGAATGGGGCGGATACACAGATACGCAGTATTTT.

This chain connects TRBV7-2 to TRBJ2-3, with TRBD2 matching over 9 bases. The germline V gene encodes CDR1 SGHTA and CDR2 FQGNSA. This CDR3 spans 16 amino acids. V was clipped by 1 base and J by 6 bases; unmatched bases: 8. The CDR3 loop reads CASSLVAAGGSDTQYF. CDR3 sequence (DNA): TGTGCCAGCAGCTTAGTTGCAGCGGGAGGTTCCGATACGCAGTATTTT.

The chain has TRBV30 and TRBJ1-5, with TRBD1 matching over 7 bases. In germline, CDR1 is GTSNPN, CDR2 SVGIG (reference sequence). Germline trimming cut 2 bases from V and 4 bases from J; bases unmatched to any gene: 2. The CDR3 loop spans 13 amino acids. CDR3 DNA: TGTGCCTGGAGTCCAGGGGGGAATCAGCCCCAGCATTTT. It encodes CAWSPGGNQPQHF.

The V gene is TRBV28, the J gene TRBJ2-2; 10 bases line up with TRBD1. This CDR3 is built from 16 residues. Germline trimming cut 7 bases from V and 5 bases from J; bases unmatched to any gene: 10. In germline, CDR1 is MDHEN, CDR2 SYDVKM. Here the CDR3 reads CASTLTGTGETGELFF. The DNA for the CDR3 is TGTGCCAGCACCCTAACCGGGACAGGGGAAACCGGGGAGCTGTTTTTT.

The genes are TRBV29-1 and TRBJ1-1; D gene ambiguous. Deletions cut 4 bases from V and 4 bases from J, with 4 bases between. Germline lookup yields CDR1 SQVTM and CDR2 ANQGSEA. The CDR3 sequence is 10 residues long. This CDR3 reads CSVAVTEAFF. CDR3 sequence (DNA): TGCAGCGTTGCTGTCACTGAAGCTTTCTTT.

This clone came up a few times. The rearrangement uses TRBV2 and TRBJ2-7; TRBD1 might be the D (6 bases). The CDR3 is 14 residues long. Trimming pared 5 bases from V and 2 bases from J, leaving 13 bases between. Per the germline V gene, CDR1 is SNHLY and CDR2 is FYNNEI. This chain's CDR3 is CASSHAQGTYEQYF. The DNA of the CDR3 is TGTGCCAGCAGTCATGCACAGGGCACCTACGAGCAGTACTTC.

This clone was detected only once. V gene TRBV6-4 combines with J gene TRBJ1-4; 10 bases match TRBD1. The CDR3 runs to 13 residues. The V and J ends lost 6 bases and 8 bases, in that order; junction bases with no gene match: 3. Germline-derived CDR1 and CDR2 are MRHNA and SNTAGT. The DNA of the CDR3 is TGTGCCAGCAGCCGGGACAGGGGCGAAAAACTGTTTTTT. This encodes CASSRDRGEKLFF.

The chain is built from TRBV4-2 and TRBJ2-1, with a weak D call TRBD1 (6 bases). Between the trimmed V and J ends, which lost 3 bases and 9 bases, there was a span of 18 bases. The CDR3 covers 15 residues. Germline CDR1 and CDR2: LGHNA and YNFKEQ. CDR3 bases: TGTGCCAGCAGCCAGGGGGCAGCACAATACGGTGAGCAGTTCTTC. Its protein product is CASSQGAAQYGEQFF.

The chain employs TRBV29-1 and TRBJ2-4; 9 nucleotides line up with TRBD1. The CDR3 extends over 15 amino acids. Germline CDR1 reads SQVTM; CDR2 reads ANQGSEA. V lost 5 bases, J lost 6 bases, and 11 bases stayed unmatched. The DNA for the CDR3 is TGCAGCGTTTCACTGACAGGGGGGTTAGGAAACATTCAGTACTTC. Amino acids: CSVSLTGGLGNIQYF.

The J gene is TRBJ1-2, the V gene TRBV28; no clear D gene. In germline, CDR1 is MDHEN, CDR2 SYDVKM. Trimming cost V 10 bases and J 3 bases, with 9 bases left between them. The CDR3 totals 11 residues. The CDR3 here is CATPGYYGYTF. CDR3 DNA: TGTGCCACCCCGGGATACTATGGCTACACCTTC.

This clone was detected a few times. The rearrangement uses TRBV10-3 and TRBJ1-6, with 9 bases that match TRBD1. The CDR3 runs 14 residues. Germline assignment: CDR1 ENHRY and CDR2 SYGVKD. Losses at the gene ends were 6 bases for V and 7 bases for J; bases not matched to a gene: 4. CDR3 bases: TGTGCCATCAGACCCGACAGGGGGAATTCACCCCTCCACTTT. Translation: CAIRPDRGNSPLHF.

The V call is TRBV7-3, the J call TRBJ1-1; D perhaps matches TRBD1 (5 bases). The germline CDR1 and CDR2 sequences are SGHTA and FQGTGA. Trimming pared 2 bases from V and 5 bases from J, leaving 12 bases between. The CDR3 covers 14 residues. The CDR3 loop is CASSLGGKNTEAFF. CDR3 bases: TGTGCCAGCAGCTTAGGGGGGAAGAATACTGAAGCTTTCTTT.

The rearrangement uses TRBV7-2 and TRBJ2-1, with D tentatively TRBD2 (5 bases). The V gene lost 7 bases and the J gene lost 0 bases, with 13 bases spanning the gap. This CDR3 spans 15 amino acids. Germline CDR1 SGHTA, CDR2 FQGNSA. Here the CDR3 reads CASTSGVSSYNEQFF. CDR3 nucleotides: TGTGCCAGCACCTCCGGGGTTAGCTCCTACAATGAGCAGTTCTTC. Based on the CDR3 plus reference TRBV7-2 and TRBJ2-1, the full variable domain is GAGVSQSPSNKVTEKGKDVELRCDPISGHTALYWYRQSLGQGLEFLIYFQGNSAPDKSGLPSDRFSAERTGGSVSTLTIQRTQQEDSAVYLCASTSGVSSYNEQFFGPGTRLTVL.

This chain joins TRBV15 and TRBJ1-5; 10 bases agree with TRBD1. The junction had 7 bases not matched to a gene; V was cut back by 5 bases and J by 6 bases. The CDR3 is made up of 15 amino acids. Germline CDR1 and CDR2: LNHNV and YYDKDF (reference sequence). The DNA for the CDR3 is TGTGCCACCAGCCCGGACAGGGGGATGTTTCAGCCCCAGCATTTT. It encodes CATSPDRGMFQPQHF.